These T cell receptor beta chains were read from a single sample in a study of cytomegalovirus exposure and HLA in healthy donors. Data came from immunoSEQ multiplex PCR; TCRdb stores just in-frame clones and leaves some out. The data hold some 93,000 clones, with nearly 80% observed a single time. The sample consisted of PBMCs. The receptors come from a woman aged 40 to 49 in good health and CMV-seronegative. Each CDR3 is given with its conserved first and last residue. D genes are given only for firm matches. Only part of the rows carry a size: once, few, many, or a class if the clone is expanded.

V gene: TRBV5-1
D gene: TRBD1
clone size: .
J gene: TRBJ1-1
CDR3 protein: CASSLDRDRGWRTEAFF
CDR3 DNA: TGCGCCAGCAGCTTGGACCGGGACAGGGGATGGAGGACTGAAGCTTTCTTT

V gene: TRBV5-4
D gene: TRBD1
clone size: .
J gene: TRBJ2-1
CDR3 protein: CASSLGGQGPYNEQFF
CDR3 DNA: TGTGCCAGCAGCTTGGGGGGACAGGGACCCTACAATGAGCAGTTCTTC

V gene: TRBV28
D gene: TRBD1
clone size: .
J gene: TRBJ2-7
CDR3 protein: CASRSPRDRVYEQYF
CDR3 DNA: TGTGCCAGCAGGTCCCCCCGGGACAGGGTCTACGAGCAGTACTTC

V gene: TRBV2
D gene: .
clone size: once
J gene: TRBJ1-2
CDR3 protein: CASSGGFNYGYTF
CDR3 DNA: TGTGCCAGCAGTGGAGGGTTTAACTATGGCTACACCTTC

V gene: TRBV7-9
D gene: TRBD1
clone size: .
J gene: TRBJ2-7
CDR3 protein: CASSSRDRGPIYEQYF
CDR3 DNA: TGTGCCAGCAGTTCTCGGGACAGGGGGCCGATCTACGAGCAGTACTTC

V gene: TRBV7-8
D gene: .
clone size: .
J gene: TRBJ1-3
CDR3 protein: CASSLVNRNSGNTIYF
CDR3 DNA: TGTGCCAGCAGCTTAGTAAACAGAAACTCTGGAAACACCATATATTTT

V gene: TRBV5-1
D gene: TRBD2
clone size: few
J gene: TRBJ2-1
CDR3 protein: CASSLGLAGSPYNEQFF
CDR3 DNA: TGCGCCAGCAGCCTGGGACTAGCGGGTTCCCCCTACAATGAGCAGTTCTTC

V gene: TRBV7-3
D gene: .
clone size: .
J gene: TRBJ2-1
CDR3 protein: CASSSPGVAEEQFF
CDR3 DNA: TGTGCCAGCAGCTCCCCGGGGGTAGCGGAGGAGCAGTTCTTC

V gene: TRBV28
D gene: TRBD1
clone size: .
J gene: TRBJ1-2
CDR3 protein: CASWTGITYGYTF
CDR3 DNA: TGTGCCAGCTGGACAGGAATCACCTATGGCTACACCTTC

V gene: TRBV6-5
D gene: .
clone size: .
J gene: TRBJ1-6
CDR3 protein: CASTPMGRDSPLHF
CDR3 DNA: TGTGCCAGCACCCCTATGGGCAGGGATTCACCCCTCCACTTT

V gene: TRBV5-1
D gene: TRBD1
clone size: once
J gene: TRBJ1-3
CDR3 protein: CASSLSGQGDTIYF
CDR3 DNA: TGCGCCAGCAGCTTGTCCGGACAGGGAGACACCATATATTTT

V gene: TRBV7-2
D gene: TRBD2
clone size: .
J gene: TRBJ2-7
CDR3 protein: CASSPQSGRASEQYF
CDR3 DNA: TGTGCCAGCAGCCCCCAAAGCGGGAGAGCGAGTGAGCAGTACTTC

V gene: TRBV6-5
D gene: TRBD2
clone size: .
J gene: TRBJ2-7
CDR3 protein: CASRPGLAVYEQYF
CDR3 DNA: TGTGCCAGCAGACCTGGACTAGCGGTCTACGAGCAGTACTTC

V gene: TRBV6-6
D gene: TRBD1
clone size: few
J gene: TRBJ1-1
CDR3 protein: CASIGTGWNTEAFF
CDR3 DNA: TGTGCCAGCATTGGGACAGGATGGAACACTGAAGCTTTCTTT

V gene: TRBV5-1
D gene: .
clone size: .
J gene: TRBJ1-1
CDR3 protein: CASSTQPGNRDMNTEAFF
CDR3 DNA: TGCGCCAGCAGCACACAGCCGGGGAATCGGGACATGAACACTGAAGCTTTCTTT

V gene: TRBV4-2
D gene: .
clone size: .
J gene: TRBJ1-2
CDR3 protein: CASSPGWGEGLGYTF
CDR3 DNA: TGTGCCAGCAGCCCAGGCTGGGGAGAGGGACTTGGCTACACCTTC

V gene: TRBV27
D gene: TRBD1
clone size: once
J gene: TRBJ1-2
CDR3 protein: CASSLSGTGFRYGYTF
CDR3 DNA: TGTGCCAGCAGTTTATCAGGGACAGGTTTTCGCTATGGCTACACCTTC

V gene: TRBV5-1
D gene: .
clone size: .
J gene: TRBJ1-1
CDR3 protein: CASSIRGGGTEAFF
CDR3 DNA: TGCGCCAGCTCGATCAGGGGCGGCGGCACTGAAGCTTTCTTT

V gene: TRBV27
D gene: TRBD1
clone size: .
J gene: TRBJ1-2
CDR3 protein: CASKRTGVGYTF
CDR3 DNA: TGTGCCAGCAAGAGAACAGGGGTCGGCTACACCTTC

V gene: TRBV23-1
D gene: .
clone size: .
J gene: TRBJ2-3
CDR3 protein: CASSHSSPAPPHRLDTQYF
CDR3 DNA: TGCGCCAGCAGTCATTCCTCACCGGCTCCTCCTCACAGATTGGATACGCAGTATTTT

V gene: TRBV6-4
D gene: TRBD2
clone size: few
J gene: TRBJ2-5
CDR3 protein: CASSPTGLAGQETQYF
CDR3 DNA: TGTGCCAGCAGCCCCACGGGACTAGCGGGCCAAGAGACCCAGTACTTC

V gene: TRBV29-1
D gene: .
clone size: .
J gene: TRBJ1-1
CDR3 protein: CSVEEDVPRSGPAEAFF
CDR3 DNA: TGCAGCGTTGAAGAAGATGTCCCCCGTTCAGGGCCCGCTGAAGCTTTCTTT

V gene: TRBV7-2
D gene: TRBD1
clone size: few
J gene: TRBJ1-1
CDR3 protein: CASSPYRGRTNTEAFF
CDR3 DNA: TGTGCCAGCAGCCCCTACAGGGGGCGAACGAACACTGAAGCTTTCTTT

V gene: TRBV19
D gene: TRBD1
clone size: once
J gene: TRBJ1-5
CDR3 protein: CASSITRRGRVSNQPQHF
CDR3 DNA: TGTGCCAGTAGTATAACGAGAAGGGGGCGAGTAAGCAATCAGCCCCAGCATTTT

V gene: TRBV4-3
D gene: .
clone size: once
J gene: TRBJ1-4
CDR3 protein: CASSQDSDSINEKLFF
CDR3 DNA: TGCGCCAGCAGCCAAGATTCTGACAGTATTAATGAAAAACTGTTTTTT

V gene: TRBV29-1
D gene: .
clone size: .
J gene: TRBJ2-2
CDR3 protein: CSVDVRGDTGELFF
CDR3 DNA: TGCAGCGTTGACGTTCGAGGAGACACCGGGGAGCTGTTTTTT

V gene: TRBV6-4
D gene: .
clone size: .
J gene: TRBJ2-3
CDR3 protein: CASSEVGGTDTQYF
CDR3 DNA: TGTGCCAGCAGTGAAGTAGGCGGAACAGATACGCAGTATTTT

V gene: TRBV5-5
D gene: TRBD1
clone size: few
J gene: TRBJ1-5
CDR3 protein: CASSWTGAQPQHF
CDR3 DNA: TGTGCCAGCAGCTGGACAGGGGCTCAGCCCCAGCATTTT

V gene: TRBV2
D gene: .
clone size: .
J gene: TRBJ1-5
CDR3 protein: CASSVGGWGNQPQHF
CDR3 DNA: TGTGCCAGCAGTGTGGGGGGATGGGGCAATCAGCCCCAGCATTTT

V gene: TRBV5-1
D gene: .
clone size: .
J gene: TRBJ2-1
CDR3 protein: CASSLATANNEQFF
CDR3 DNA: TGCGCCAGCAGCTTGGCGACTGCAAACAATGAGCAGTTCTTC

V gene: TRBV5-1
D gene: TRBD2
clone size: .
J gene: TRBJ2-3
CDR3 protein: CASSLMGGQADTQYF
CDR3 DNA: TGCGCCAGCAGTCTAATGGGAGGGCAGGCAGATACGCAGTATTTT

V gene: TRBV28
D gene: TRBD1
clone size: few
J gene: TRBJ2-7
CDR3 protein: CASSSILTGSHEQYF
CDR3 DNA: TGTGCCAGCAGTTCTATCCTGACAGGGTCCCACGAGCAGTACTTC

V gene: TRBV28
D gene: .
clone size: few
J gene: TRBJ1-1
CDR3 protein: CASSFRSMNTEAFF
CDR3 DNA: TGTGCCAGCAGTTTTCGGAGCATGAACACTGAAGCTTTCTTT

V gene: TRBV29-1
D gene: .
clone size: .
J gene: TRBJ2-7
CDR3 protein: CSVEAGAYEQYF
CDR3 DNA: TGCAGCGTTGAAGCAGGGGCCTACGAGCAGTACTTC

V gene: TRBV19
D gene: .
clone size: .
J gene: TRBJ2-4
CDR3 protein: CASSTRTTSPVAKNIQYF
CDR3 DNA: TGTGCCAGTAGTACCCGGACTACCTCACCGGTGGCCAAAAACATTCAGTACTTC

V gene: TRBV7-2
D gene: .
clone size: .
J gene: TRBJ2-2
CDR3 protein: CASSFVTGGSGELFF
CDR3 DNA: TGTGCCAGCAGCTTTGTGACGGGGGGCAGCGGGGAGCTGTTTTTT

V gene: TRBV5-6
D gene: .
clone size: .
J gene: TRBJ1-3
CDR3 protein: CASSPQLAAGNTIYF
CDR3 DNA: TGTGCCAGCAGCCCCCAGTTGGCGGCTGGAAACACCATATATTTT

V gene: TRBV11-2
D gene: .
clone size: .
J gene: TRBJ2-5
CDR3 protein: CASSTPRLAERETQYF
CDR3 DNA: TGTGCCAGCAGCACACCTCGTCTTGCGGAACGAGAGACCCAGTACTTC

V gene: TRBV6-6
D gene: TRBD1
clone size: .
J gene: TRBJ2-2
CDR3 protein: CASSPGGTGAVWELFF
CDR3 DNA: TGTGCCAGCAGTCCCGGCGGAACAGGGGCGGTTTGGGAGCTGTTTTTT

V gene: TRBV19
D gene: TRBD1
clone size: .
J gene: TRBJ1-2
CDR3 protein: CASSQDRGYGYTF
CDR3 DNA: TGTGCCAGTAGTCAAGACAGGGGCTATGGCTACACCTTC

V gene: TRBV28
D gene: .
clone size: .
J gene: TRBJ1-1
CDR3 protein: CASSLREATEAFF
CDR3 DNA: TGTGCCAGCAGTTTACGGGAGGCCACTGAAGCTTTCTTT

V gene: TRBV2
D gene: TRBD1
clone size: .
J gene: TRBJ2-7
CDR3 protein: CASSGMTGSSYEQYF
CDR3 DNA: TGTGCCAGCAGTGGTATGACAGGGAGCTCCTACGAGCAGTACTTC

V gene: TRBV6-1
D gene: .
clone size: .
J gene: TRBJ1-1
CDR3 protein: CASSRQLEAFF
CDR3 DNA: TGTGCCAGCAGTCGCCAACTAGAAGCTTTCTTT

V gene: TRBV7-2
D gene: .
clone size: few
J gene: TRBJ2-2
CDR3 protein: CASSLQGNTGELFF
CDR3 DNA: TGTGCCAGCAGCTTACAGGGGAACACCGGGGAGCTGTTTTTT

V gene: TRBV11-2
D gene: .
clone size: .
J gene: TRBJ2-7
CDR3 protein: CASSRGQGLAKDYEQYF
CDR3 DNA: TGTGCCAGCAGCCGGGGACAGGGACTAGCGAAAGACTACGAGCAGTACTTC

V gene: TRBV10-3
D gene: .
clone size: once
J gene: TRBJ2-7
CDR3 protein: CAISESSLGGSGYEQYF
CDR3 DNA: TGTGCCATCAGTGAGTCTTCTTTGGGGGGAAGCGGCTACGAGCAGTACTTC

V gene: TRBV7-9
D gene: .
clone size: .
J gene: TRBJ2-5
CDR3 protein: CASSYVPFRGIGQETQYF
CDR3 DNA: TGTGCCAGCAGCTATGTACCCTTCCGCGGAATAGGCCAAGAGACCCAGTACTTC

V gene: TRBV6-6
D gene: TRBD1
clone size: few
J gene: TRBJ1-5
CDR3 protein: CASSGQGSNQPQHF
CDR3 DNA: TGTGCCAGCAGCGGACAGGGGAGCAATCAGCCCCAGCATTTT

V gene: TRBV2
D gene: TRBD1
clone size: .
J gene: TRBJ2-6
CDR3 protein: CASRRGQGNVLTF
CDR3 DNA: TGTGCCAGCAGACGGGGACAGGGCAACGTCCTGACTTTC

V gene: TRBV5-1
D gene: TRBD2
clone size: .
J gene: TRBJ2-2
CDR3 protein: CASSLTSSGSSAGELFF
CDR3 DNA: TGCGCCAGCAGCTTAACGTCTAGCGGGAGTTCTGCCGGGGAGCTGTTTTTT

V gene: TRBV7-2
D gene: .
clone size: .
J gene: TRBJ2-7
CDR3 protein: CASSLIGRVEEQYF
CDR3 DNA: TGTGCCAGCAGCTTAATCGGGCGGGTAGAAGAGCAGTACTTC

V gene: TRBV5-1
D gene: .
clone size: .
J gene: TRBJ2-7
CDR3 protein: CASSSLTYEQYF
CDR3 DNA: TGCGCCAGCAGCTCCCTTACCTACGAGCAGTACTTC

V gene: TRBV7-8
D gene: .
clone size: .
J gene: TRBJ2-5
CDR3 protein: CASSVRVFALQETQYF
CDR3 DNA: TGTGCCAGCAGCGTCAGGGTTTTTGCCCTTCAAGAGACCCAGTACTTC

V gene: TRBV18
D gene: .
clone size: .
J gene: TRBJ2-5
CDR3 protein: CASSPLPKETQYF
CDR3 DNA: TGTGCCAGCTCACCACTCCCAAAAGAGACCCAGTACTTC

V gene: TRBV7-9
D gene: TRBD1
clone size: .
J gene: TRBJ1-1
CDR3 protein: CASSPRDRLLNTEAFF
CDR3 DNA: TGTGCCAGCAGCCCACGGGACAGACTTCTGAACACTGAAGCTTTCTTT

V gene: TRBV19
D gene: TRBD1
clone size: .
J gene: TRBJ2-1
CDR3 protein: CASSMDRGYYNEQFF
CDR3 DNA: TGTGCCAGTAGCATGGACAGGGGATACTACAATGAGCAGTTCTTC

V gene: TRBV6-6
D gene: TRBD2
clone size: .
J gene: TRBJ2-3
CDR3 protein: CASNYSPGLETDTQYF
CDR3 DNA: TGTGCCAGCAACTACTCCCCGGGACTAGAAACAGATACGCAGTATTTT

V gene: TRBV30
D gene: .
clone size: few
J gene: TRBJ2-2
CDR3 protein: CAHTPNTGELFF
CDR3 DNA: TGTGCCCACACGCCGAACACCGGGGAGCTGTTTTTT

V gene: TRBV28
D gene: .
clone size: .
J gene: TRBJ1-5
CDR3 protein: CASRWPGGMQHF
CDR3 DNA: TGTGCCAGCAGGTGGCCGGGGGGGATGCAGCATTTT

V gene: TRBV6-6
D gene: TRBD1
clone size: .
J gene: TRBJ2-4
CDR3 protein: CASSSTGTAKNIQYF
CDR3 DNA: TGTGCCAGCAGTTCGACAGGGACGGCCAAAAACATTCAGTACTTC